This entry concerns a single TCR beta chain. This record belongs to a study of blood T cell repertoires in COVID-19. Looking at the study overall: Some COVID-19 samples were acute and others convalescent; all came from the United States, Italy and Spain. PBMCs, B-cell-depleted T cells, or T cells provided the cDNA or gDNA that made up the material.

V shed 4 bases and J shed 3 bases, with 16 bases lying between them. The CDR3 totals 14 residues. From germline, CDR1 is GTSNPN and CDR2 SVGIG (reference sequence). In the original analysis: The authors estimated nucleated cell counts from reference gene primer amplification. The table came from immunoSEQ multiplex PCR; TCRdb's copy has only in-frame clones and leaves some out. The DNA was the basis for D and trimming; V, J and clone size are from that table. The sample holds tens of thousands of clones, over 75% seen once. The genes are TRBV30 and TRBJ2-7, with D tentatively TRBD1 (6 bases). The sequenced material came from peripheral blood. This TCR derives from a man at least 80 years old with acute or convalescent COVID-19. The CDR3 DNA is TGTGCCTGGACCAAACAGGGTGTTTTCTACGAGCAGTACTTC. Protein sequence: CAWTKQGVFYEQYF.